One sample yielded the 24 T cell receptor beta chains listed below, sequenced in a study of shared clonotypes between healthy human individuals. Naive CD8 populations comprised CD45RO-negative cells positively selected for CCR7, excluding terminally differentiated effector memory CD45RA+ cells. Libraries were prepared by immunoSEQ multiplex PCR; TCRdb keeps only in-frame clonotypes and omits some of them. The sample comprises around 2,000,000 clones, about 95% of which are singletons, and more than 0.95% rests with the top ten. Material for sequencing was naive CD8+ T cells sorted from blood. These receptors all stem from a man younger than 30 in good health.

As concerns this clone: At one of its ends the junction is not consistent with the germline gene, which may arise from a read error. V gene TRBV2 combines with J gene TRBJ1-4, with TRBD1 matching over 8 bases. This CDR3 is 17 amino acids long. CDR1 and CDR2 (germline): SNHLY, FYNNEI. The DNA of the CDR3 is TGTGCCAGCAGGGAAGGACAGGGCGACCCTCCGTATGAAAAACTGTTTTTT. Protein product: CASREGQGDPPYEKLFF.

CDR3 in DNA: TGTGCCAGTAGTAGTAAGGGACATGCGAACACTGAAGCTTTCTTT. Translated: CASSSKGHANTEAFF. The rearrangement joins TRBV19 to TRBJ1-1; tentative D call: TRBD1 (6 bases). The germline gives CDR1 LNHDA, CDR2 SQIVND (reference sequence). The CDR3 loop spans 15 amino acids. V was clipped by 4 bases and J by 1 base, with 13 bases between them. The full variable domain, with the rest looked up from reference TRBV19 and TRBJ1-1, is DGGITQSPKYLFRKEGQNVTLSCEQNLNHDAMYWYRQDPGQGLRLIYYSQIVNDFQKGDIAEGYSVSREKKESFPLTVTSAQKNPTAFYLCASSSKGHANTEAFFGQGTRLTVV.

The gene calls are TRBV7-9 and TRBJ2-7, with no clear D. The CDR3 sequence is 11 residues long. Germline V gene data show CDR1 as SEHNR and CDR2 as FQNEAQ (reference sequence). V lost 8 bases to trimming and J lost 3 bases, with 8 bases between them. The CDR3 DNA is TGTGCCAGCGGGGAAAACTACGAGCAGTACTTC. Protein product: CASGENYEQYF.

Concerning this clone: A much larger clone differs by one base, so this may be a read error. This same CDR3 is encoded by further DNA sequences in the sample. J is TRBJ2-5 and V is TRBV27; D possibly uses TRBD1 or TRBD2 (5 bases each). CDR3 length: 11 residues. The germline gives CDR1 MNHEY, CDR2 SMNVEV (reference sequence). V was cut by 6 bases and J by 5 bases, with 7 bases left in between. CDR3 sequence: CASSWGETQYF. The CDR3 DNA is TGTGCCAGCAGCTGGGGGGAGACCCAGTACTTC.

This clone has just one count. The chain recombines TRBV4-3 with TRBJ2-2; a possible D gene is TRBD2 (5 bases). Germline V gives CDR1 LGHNA, CDR2 YSLEER. The CDR3 is 19 amino acids. Trimming took off 0 bases at V and 3 bases at J, with 20 bases between the two ends. CDR3 region: CASSQDLSGVDSHTGELFF. CDR3 bases: TGCGCCAGCAGCCAAGATTTAAGCGGAGTTGACTCCCACACCGGGGAGCTGTTTTTT.

Concerning this clone itself: The sample carries other DNA sequences with the same CDR3. The gene calls are TRBV9 and TRBJ2-2; tentatively, D is TRBD1 (6 bases). CDR3 length: 14 amino acids. Trimming removed 0 bases at V and 7 bases at J, with 10 bases between. CDR1 is SGDLS, CDR2 YYNGEE, per germline. The CDR3 is CASSVEGGIGELFF. The CDR3 region has the DNA TGTGCCAGCAGCGTAGAAGGGGGAATCGGGGAGCTGTTTTTT.

V usage is TRBV10-1 and J usage is TRBJ1-1, with D maybe TRBD1 (6 bases). Germline V CDR1 and CDR2: WNHNN, SYGVQD (reference sequence). The CDR3 loop spans 13 amino acids. The V end lost 3 bases, the J end lost 3 bases, and 8 bases lay between the germline ends. CDR3 loop: CASSDDRYTEAFF. Here the CDR3 DNA reads TGCGCCAGCAGTGATGACAGGTACACTGAAGCTTTCTTT.

Comments on this clone: This sample includes further DNA sequences coding for the same CDR3. The gene calls are TRBV9 and TRBJ1-3, with TRBD1 as a possible D gene (6 bases). Germline CDR1 is SGDLS and CDR2 is YYNGEE. V shed 2 bases and J shed 2 bases, with 11 bases lying between them. This CDR3 is built from 15 residues. CDR3 nucleotide sequence: TGTGCCAGCAGCGTGGCAGGGGTCCCTGGAAACACCATATATTTT. Translating it yields CASSVAGVPGNTIYF.

This clone was seen just once. The chain employs TRBV27 and TRBJ2-7; 11 nucleotides match TRBD2. Germline lookup yields CDR1 MNHEY and CDR2 SMNVEV (reference sequence). The CDR3 covers 14 residues. V gave up 6 bases and J gave up 7 bases; unmatched junction bases: 8. The CDR3 sequence: CASSLLAGAEEQYF. The CDR3 nucleotides are TGTGCCAGCAGCCTACTAGCGGGAGCGGAGGAGCAGTACTTC.

On this clone itself: The same CDR3 also results from other DNA sequences found in this sample. J is TRBJ2-2 and V is TRBV6-5; D remains ambiguous. Germline lookup yields CDR1 MNHEY and CDR2 SVGAGI. This CDR3 is built from 13 residues. The V and J ends lost 3 bases and 6 bases respectively, with 8 bases between them. CDR3 nucleotides: TGTGCCAGCAGTTATAGTTTGGCCGGGGAGCTGTTTTTT. This encodes CASSYSLAGELFF.

The rearrangement links TRBV13 to TRBJ2-7; 7 positions match TRBD1. With 5 bases clipped from V and 2 bases from J, the junction kept 6 bases outside the gene matches. Germline V gives CDR1 PRHDT, CDR2 FYEKMQ (reference sequence). This CDR3 has 14 residues. CDR3 residues: CASSTLTGTYEQYF. In DNA form, the CDR3 reads TGTGCCAGCAGCACACTGACAGGGACCTACGAGCAGTACTTC.

The chain employs TRBV2 and TRBJ2-7; TRBD2 might be the D (5 bases). V lost 3 bases, J lost 2 bases, and 14 bases lay in between. The CDR3 runs 15 residues. CDR1 SNHLY and CDR2 FYNNEI come from the germline V gene. The CDR3 loop is CASSELAGDTYEQYF. CDR3 bases: TGTGCCAGCAGTGAGCTTGCGGGTGATACCTACGAGCAGTACTTC.

Details on this clone: Other DNA sequences within the sample encode an identical CDR3. The rearrangement joins TRBV5-4 to TRBJ2-7; D is ambiguous. V lost 0 bases, J lost 3 bases, and 7 bases lay in between. Per germline, CDR1 SGHNT and CDR2 YYREEE (reference sequence). This CDR3 is built from 13 residues. This CDR3 reads CASSLGQYYEQYF. DNA of the CDR3: TGTGCCAGCAGCTTGGGTCAGTACTACGAGCAGTACTTC.

This clone was seen a single time. The chain joins TRBV5-1 to TRBJ1-2; 8 bases are a match to TRBD1. This CDR3 region has 18 residues. Germline CDR1 SGHRS, CDR2 YFSETQ. The V segment lost 3 bases and the J segment 5 bases; nucleotides outside the gene matches: 18. CDR3 nucleotide sequence: TGCGCCAGCAGCTCCCCGACAGGGGCCCTACCTCCACCATATGGCTACACCTTC. Its translation is CASSSPTGALPPPYGYTF.

This clone was found once. The chain is built from TRBV12-5 and TRBJ2-7; 10 nucleotides align to TRBD1. Germline values: CDR1 LGHNT, CDR2 FRNRAP. The CDR3 covers 13 residues. Trimming removed 6 bases from V and 6 bases from J; junction bases left unmatched: 5. DNA for the CDR3: TGTGCTAGTGGCTGGGACAGGGGAGGCGAGCAGTACTTC. Translated: CASGWDRGGEQYF. The entire variable domain, with the rest obtained from reference TRBV12-5 and TRBJ2-7, is as follows: DARVTQTPRHKVTEMGQEVTMRCQPILGHNTVFWYRQTMMQGLELLAYFRNRAPLDDSGMPKDRFSAEMPDATLATLKIQPSEPRDSAVYFCASGWDRGGEQYFGPGTRLTVT.

This clone was observed once. V is TRBV5-4 and J is TRBJ2-1, with unresolved D. Trimming pared 2 bases from V and 8 bases from J, leaving 5 bases between. CDR3 length: 11 amino acids. Germline V CDR1 and CDR2: SGHNT, YYREEE (reference sequence). CDR3 in amino acids: CASSLIDEQFF. As DNA, the CDR3 is TGTGCCAGCAGCTTAATAGATGAGCAGTTCTTC.

The chain combines TRBV5-1 with TRBJ1-3; the D is unclear. The CDR3 is 17 amino acids. Germline-derived CDR1 and CDR2 are SGHRS and YFSETQ. V was trimmed by 1 base and J by 0 bases, leaving 14 bases between them. The CDR3 DNA follows: TGCGCCAGCAGCTTGTTCGAGGCGCAGGACTCTGGAAACACCATATATTTT. It specifies CASSLFEAQDSGNTIYF.

The CDR3 DNA is TGTGCCAGCAGTGCGGGTGCGAGCACCGGGGAGCTGTTTTTT. Translating gives CASSAGASTGELFF. The chain joins TRBV2 to TRBJ2-2, with no clear D. The germline V and J ends were trimmed by 4 bases and 4 bases, with 10 bases remaining between them. Germline-derived CDR1 and CDR2 are SNHLY and FYNNEI. This CDR3 spans 14 amino acids.

The genes are TRBV29-1 and TRBJ1-1; 7 nucleotides match TRBD1. This CDR3 comprises 12 residues. Germline CDR1 reads SQVTM; CDR2 reads ANQGSEA. CDR3 nucleotides: TGCAGTGCAGAGGGGGCGAGCACTGAAGCTTTCTTT. It yields the protein CSAEGASTEAFF.

V usage is TRBV27 and J usage is TRBJ1-6, with D tentatively TRBD1 (5 bases). Between the trimmed V and J ends, which lost 6 bases and 9 bases, there was a span of 18 bases. This CDR3 spans 15 amino acids. The germline CDR1 and CDR2 sequences are MNHEY and SMNVEV (reference sequence). CDR3 DNA: TGTGCCAGCAGATACTCGGGACCCATAGGTTCACCCCTCCACTTT. This encodes CASRYSGPIGSPLHF.

This sequence joins TRBV19 and TRBJ2-7, with 8 nucleotides matching TRBD1. The CDR3 contains 13 residues. Germline assignment: CDR1 LNHDA and CDR2 SQIVND (reference sequence). The V gene end was trimmed by 5 bases and the J gene end by 6 bases; junction bases not matched to a gene: 6. The CDR3 bases are TGTGCCAGTAGTGCAATACAGGGGGGCGAGCAGTACTTC. Protein: CASSAIQGGEQYF.

V gene TRBV6-5 combines with J gene TRBJ2-7; 8 bases map to TRBD1. Looked up from germline, CDR1 is MNHEY and CDR2 is SVGAGI. V was clipped by 3 bases and J by 6 bases; unmatched bases: 4. This CDR3 has 13 residues. The CDR3 DNA sequence: TGTGCCAGCAGTTATTGGGGACAGGCCGAGCAGTACTTC. Translated, it gives CASSYWGQAEQYF.

This chain joins TRBV4-3 and TRBJ2-7; the match to TRBD2 covers 10 bases. Germline CDR1 LGHNA, CDR2 YSLEER. V dropped 1 base and J dropped 5; count of bases not matched to a gene: 5. The CDR3 consists of 15 residues. The CDR3 loop reads CASSQVGLADHEQYF. CDR3 DNA: TGCGCCAGCAGCCAAGTTGGACTAGCGGACCACGAGCAGTACTTC.

The V gene is TRBV7-9, the J gene TRBJ2-5; 9 bases are shared with TRBD1. The CDR3 totals 17 residues. Germline V lookup: CDR1 SEHNR, CDR2 FQNEAQ (reference sequence). V shed 5 bases and J 4 bases; nucleotides not matched to a gene: 14. CDR3 sequence (DNA): TGTGCCAGCAGCGACATATCATTCGGGGGACAGGGAGAGACCCAGTACTTC. Its translation is CASSDISFGGQGETQYF.